This T cell receptor (beta chain) is from a study of shared clonotypes between healthy human individuals. This clone was observed a few times. Germline V gene lookup returns CDR1 SGHTA and CDR2 FQGNSA. The J segment lost 0 bases and the V segment lost 5 bases, leaving 6 bases of the junction unmatched. This CDR3 contains 15 residues. Produced via immunoSEQ multiplex PCR; TCRdb's table is partial and in-frame only. The sample has millions of clones; more than 80% are singletons. Recent vaccinations or acute infections were absent in the healthy HIV-negative adult donors. Naive CD4+ cells were CD45RA-selected; the remaining cells were memory.

This chain links TRBV7-2 with TRBJ2-7; 8 bases match TRBD2. This sequence originates from a man aged 18-30 years in good health. The sequenced material came from naive CD4+ T cells sorted from blood. Subset in this sample: CD45RA+ positively selected. DNA for the CDR3: TGTGCCAGCAGCGTAGACGGGAGGGCCTCCTACGAGCAGTACTTC. The encoded protein is CASSVDGRASYEQYF.